The 21 T cell receptor beta chains below were found in one sample sequenced in a study of PD-1 blockade in classical Hodgkin lymphoma. Relapse after autologous stem cell transplantation occurred in every patient, and brentuximab vedotin exposure varied. Using immunoSEQ multiplex PCR, the repertoire was profiled, and TCRdb retains in-frame clones only, with some absent. The sample shows some 25,000 clones, approximately 81% of them seen only once. Source: peripheral blood mononuclear cells (PBMCs), taken before the second cycle of nivolumab. These receptors came from a human donor with classical Hodgkin lymphoma.

The J gene is TRBJ1-5, the V gene TRBV6-4; weak D call: TRBD1 (6 bases). The CDR3 covers 13 residues. The V end lost 8 bases, the J end lost 7 bases, and 15 bases lay between the germline ends. CDR1 MRHNA and CDR2 SNTAGT come from the germline V gene. CDR3: CASAPQTGQPQHF. The DNA for the CDR3 is TGTGCCAGCGCACCGCAAACAGGGCAGCCCCAGCATTTT.

The CDR3 sequence is CASSQGGQGNIQYF. DNA of the CDR3: TGTGCCAGCAGCCAAGGCGGACAGGGGAACATTCAGTACTTC. This rearrangement joins TRBV14 to TRBJ2-4; 9 bases are shared with TRBD1. V trimming: 1 base; J trimming: 7 bases; junction bases outside the gene matches: 2. In germline, CDR1 is SGHDN, CDR2 FVKESK. There are 14 residues in the CDR3.

This sequence joins TRBV28 and TRBJ1-1, with TRBD1 as a possible D gene (6 bases). The length of the CDR3 is 15 residues. V was trimmed by 6 bases and J by 4 bases, leaving 18 bases between them. Germline V CDR1 and CDR2: MDHEN, SYDVKM. The CDR3 spells CASSPLRGGITEAFF. CDR3 nucleotides: TGTGCCAGCAGCCCACTAAGGGGGGGAATCACTGAAGCTTTCTTT.

The V and J genes are TRBV7-9 and TRBJ1-4; D may be TRBD1 (6 bases). CDR1 and CDR2 from the germline V gene are SEHNR and FQNEAQ (reference sequence). CDR3 length: 17 amino acids. V lost 5 bases to trimming and J lost 8 bases, with 24 bases between them. The CDR3 DNA reads TGTGCCAGCAGCCCGAGCAAGGGACAATGGGGGCAGGAAAAACTGTTTTTT. Its translation is CASSPSKGQWGQEKLFF. Variable domain in full (rest from reference TRBV7-9 and TRBJ1-4): DTGVSQNPRHKITKRGQNVTFRCDPISEHNRLYWYRQTLGQGPEFLTYFQNEAQLEKSRLLSDRFSAERPKGSFSTLEIQRTEQGDSAMYLCASSPSKGQWGQEKLFFGSGTQLSVL.

This sequence joins TRBV7-2 and TRBJ2-7; D is possibly TRBD1 or TRBD2 (5 bases each). CDR1 is SGHTA, CDR2 FQGNSA, per germline. This CDR3 has 13 residues. Trimming removed 6 bases from V and 1 base from J, with 10 bases in between. CDR3 sequence reads: CASREGLSYEQYF. CDR3 sequence (DNA): TGTGCCAGCAGAGAGGGGTTATCCTACGAGCAGTACTTC.

This clone was observed once. This chain uses TRBV4-2 with TRBJ1-1, with TRBD1 matching over 9 bases. The trim removed 1 base at V and 1 base at J, leaving 7 bases unmatched. Per germline, CDR1 LGHNA and CDR2 YNFKEQ. The CDR3 extends over 17 amino acids. The CDR3 region is CASSQATSGQGNTEAFF. CDR3 DNA: TGTGCCAGCAGCCAAGCTACCTCGGGACAGGGGAACACTGAAGCTTTCTTT.

This clone was detected once. CDR3 in DNA: TGTGCCAGCAGCCGCCTTACAGGGTTACAAGAGACCCAGTACTTC. It translates to CASSRLTGLQETQYF. The rearrangement uses TRBV7-2 and TRBJ2-5; a weak D match, TRBD1 (6 bases). The CDR3 length is 15 residues. Trimming cost V 5 bases and J 2 bases, with 15 bases left between them. Looked up from germline, CDR1 is SGHTA and CDR2 is FQGNSA.

The chain combines TRBV5-5 with TRBJ2-7; maybe TRBD2 (6 bases). Germline V CDR1 and CDR2: SGHKS, YYEKEE (reference sequence). CDR3 length equals 13 residues. V was clipped by 3 bases and J by 3 bases, with 10 bases between them. The CDR3 DNA is TGTGCCAGCAGCTCAGAGACTAGCTACGAGCAGTACTTC. As protein: CASSSETSYEQYF.

V and J are TRBV27 and TRBJ2-3, with D uncertain. The CDR3 contains 11 residues. Looked up from germline, CDR1 is MNHEY and CDR2 is SMNVEV (reference sequence). V lost 5 bases and J 2 bases, leaving 2 bases between the germline ends. The chain's CDR3 is CASSTTDTQYF. In DNA form, the CDR3 reads TGTGCCAGCAGTACCACAGATACGCAGTATTTT.

V is TRBV19 and J is TRBJ1-5; possibly TRBD1 for D (5 bases). Deletions cut 3 bases from V and 7 bases from J, with 7 bases between. Per the germline V gene, CDR1 is LNHDA and CDR2 is SQIVND (reference sequence). This CDR3 contains 12 residues. CDR3 in DNA: TGTGCCAGTAGTATTCAGGGACAGCCCCAGCATTTT. Amino acid sequence: CASSIQGQPQHF.

This chain uses TRBV6-5 with TRBJ1-6; TRBD1 is a possible D gene (5 bases). Germline lookup yields CDR1 MNHEY and CDR2 SVGAGI. CDR3 size: 15 residues. The ends were cut back, 5 bases at V and 3 bases at J, with 11 bases in the middle. CDR3 region: CASSRTPDYNSPLHF. For the CDR3, the DNA is TGTGCCAGCAGTCGGACACCCGACTATAATTCACCCCTCCACTTT.

The rearrangement joins TRBV29-1 to TRBJ2-7; D gene unclear. This CDR3 region has 15 residues. V dropped 4 bases and J dropped 1 base, with 17 bases sitting between them. Germline values: CDR1 SQVTM, CDR2 ANQGSEA. In nucleotides, the CDR3 is TGCAGCGTTGTGAAGACGTTGTCAGCTTCCTACGAGCAGTACTTC. It is translated as CSVVKTLSASYEQYF.

The sample holds one count of this clone. The rearrangement joins TRBV7-9 to TRBJ1-1; unclear D gene. The germline CDR1 and CDR2 sequences are SEHNR and FQNEAQ (reference sequence). This CDR3 is built from 16 residues. V lost 1 base and J 3 bases, leaving 15 bases between the germline ends. For the CDR3, the DNA is TGTGCCAGCAGCTTAGGATTAGGTGCCCTGGACACTGAAGCTTTCTTT. As protein: CASSLGLGALDTEAFF.

The V and J genes are TRBV11-3 and TRBJ1-5; tentative D call: TRBD1 (5 bases). V lost 5 bases and J 5 bases, leaving 10 bases between the germline ends. In germline, CDR1 is SGHNT, CDR2 YENEEA. This CDR3 comprises 13 residues. CDR3 DNA sequence: TGTGCCAGCAGCCGACAGACTTATCAGCCCCAGCATTTT. Protein product: CASSRQTYQPQHF.

The rearrangement uses TRBV5-6 and TRBJ1-2; D is perhaps TRBD1 (6 bases). Germline CDR1 is SGHDT and CDR2 is YYEEEE. The V gene lost 6 bases and the J gene lost 0 bases, with 18 bases spanning the gap. The CDR3 loop spans 16 amino acids. DNA for the CDR3: TGTGCCAGCACCTTCTTGTCGGACAGAACTAACTATGGCTACACCTTC. Amino acid sequence: CASTFLSDRTNYGYTF. Full variable domain (missing parts from reference TRBV5-6 and TRBJ1-2): DAGVTQSPTHLIKTRGQQVTLRCSPKSGHDTVSWYQQALGQGPQFIFQYYEEEERQRGNFPDRFSGHQFPNYSSELNVNALLLGDSALYLCASTFLSDRTNYGYTFGSGTRLTVV.

This clone was seen only once. As DNA, the CDR3 is TGTGCCAGCAGCCTACTAGCGGGGGGGCCCCGGTGGTATACGCAGTATTTT. Protein product: CASSLLAGGPRWYTQYF. The chain joins TRBV11-3 to TRBJ2-3; 13 nucleotides line up with TRBD2. Trimming took 5 bases from V and 7 from J; bases not matched to a gene: 12. Looked up from germline, CDR1 is SGHNT and CDR2 is YENEEA. The CDR3 contains 17 residues.

The V call is TRBV6-1, the J call TRBJ2-7, with D possibly TRBD2 on 7 matching bases. Germline loops: CDR1 MNHNS, CDR2 SASEGT. Between the trimmed V and J ends, which lost 6 bases and 5 bases, there was a span of 17 bases. The CDR3 extends over 14 amino acids. The CDR3 here is CASSQRGGGNEQYF. CDR3 bases: TGTGCCAGCAGCCAGAGGGGGGGAGGGAACGAGCAGTACTTC.

The genes are TRBV11-2 and TRBJ2-1, with 12 bases identical to TRBD2. The CDR3 is 15 amino acids. Trimming at V came to 8 bases and at J to 7 bases, leaving 9 bases not matched to a gene. Germline V gene data show CDR1 as SGHAT and CDR2 as FQNNGV. The CDR3 DNA reads TGTGCCAGCCGCCCTCCTGGGACTAGCGGGAATGAGCAGTTCTTC. Translation gives CASRPPGTSGNEQFF.

The J gene is TRBJ1-5, the V gene TRBV6-5, with D perhaps matching TRBD1 (6 bases). CDR1 MNHEY and CDR2 SVGAGI come from the germline V gene. The CDR3 is made up of 14 amino acids. V was trimmed by 0 bases and J by 6 bases, leaving 9 bases between them. CDR3 amino acids: CASSYSQGTQPQHF. The DNA of the CDR3 is TGTGCCAGCAGTTACTCGCAGGGGACTCAGCCCCAGCATTTT.

V is TRBV5-1 and J is TRBJ2-1, with D perhaps given as TRBD1 or TRBD2 (7 bases each). Germline V gene lookup returns CDR1 SGHRS and CDR2 YFSETQ. Trimming cost V 5 bases and J 6 bases, with 15 bases left between them. The CDR3 contains 14 residues. The CDR3 DNA sequence: TGCGCCAGCAGGACCCAGGGGGAGGGCAATGAGCAGTTCTTC. Its protein product is CASRTQGEGNEQFF.

The chain carries TRBV29-1 and TRBJ2-2, with TRBD1 as a possible D gene (6 bases). V was trimmed by 4 bases and J by 4 bases, leaving 13 bases between them. CDR1 is SQVTM, CDR2 ANQGSEA, per germline. There are 14 residues in the CDR3. DNA of the CDR3: TGCAGCGTTGTATCAGGGGCGAGCACCGGGGAGCTGTTTTTT. Translation gives CSVVSGASTGELFF.